The 16 T cell receptor beta chains below were found in one sample sequenced in a study of blood T cell repertoires in COVID-19. Produced via immunoSEQ multiplex PCR; TCRdb's table is partial and in-frame only. The data show around 97,000 clones, 75% to 90% seen once. Sequencing was performed on peripheral blood. The receptors come from a human donor in a cohort sampled during active COVID-19.

The rearrangement links TRBV3-1 (or the pseudogene TRBV3-2) to TRBJ1-6; 7 bases fit TRBD1. The CDR3 sequence is 15 residues long. Germline values: CDR1 LGHDT, CDR2 YNNKEL (reference sequence). After removal of 4 bases from V and 10 bases from J, the junction contained 10 bases not matched to a gene. As DNA, the CDR3 is TGTGCCAGCAGCCCTGGACAGGCAAAGTCCTCACCCCTCCACTTT. This codes for CASSPGQAKSSPLHF.

The chain joins TRBV4-1 to TRBJ2-5, with 7 bases matching TRBD1. The CDR3 spans 15 residues. V lost 3 bases to trimming and J lost 5 bases; unmatched junction nucleotides: 9. Germline V gives CDR1 MGHRA, CDR2 YSYEKL. This CDR3 reads CASSQTGIPTETQYF. The DNA of the CDR3 is TGCGCCAGCAGCCAGACAGGGATTCCGACGGAGACCCAGTACTTC.

CDR3 residues: CASSPQGAGAFF. The CDR3 region has the DNA TGTGCCAGCAGTCCCCAGGGGGCAGGGGCTTTCTTT. The rearrangement joins TRBV2 to TRBJ1-1; 8 bases are a match to TRBD1. CDR1 and CDR2 (germline): SNHLY, FYNNEI. The CDR3 spans 12 residues. The V and J ends lost 5 bases and 11 bases, in that order; junction bases with no gene match: 7.

This clone was seen only once. V gene TRBV5-1 combines with J gene TRBJ2-3; 7 bases are shared with TRBD2. The CDR3 spans 15 residues. The J segment lost 0 bases and the V segment lost 4 bases, leaving 5 bases of the junction unmatched. CDR1 and CDR2 from the germline V gene are SGHRS and YFSETQ. The CDR3 here is CASSASGASTDTQYF. The DNA for the CDR3 is TGCGCCAGCAGCGCCAGCGGGGCAAGCACAGATACGCAGTATTTT.

The rearrangement links TRBV29-1 to TRBJ1-2, with 7 bases lining up with TRBD1. The junction had 4 bases not matched to a gene; V was cut back by 5 bases and J by 4 bases. From germline, CDR1 is SQVTM and CDR2 ANQGSEA. The CDR3 loop spans 12 amino acids. This CDR3 reads CSVKDRTYGYTF. In DNA, the CDR3 is TGCAGCGTTAAGGACAGGACCTATGGCTACACCTTC.

The J gene is TRBJ1-2, the V gene TRBV2; 7 bases fit TRBD1. Germline V lookup: CDR1 SNHLY, CDR2 FYNNEI. This CDR3 is 13 amino acids long. After removal of 6 bases from V and 3 bases from J, the junction contained 4 bases not matched to a gene. DNA for the CDR3: TGTGCCAGCAGGACCGGGACAGACTATGGCTACACCTTC. It codes for CASRTGTDYGYTF.

The V and J genes are TRBV14 and TRBJ2-3, with D hard to call. Trimming cost V 1 base and J 5 bases, with 13 bases left between them. Germline V CDR1 and CDR2: SGHDN, FVKESK. The CDR3 covers 15 residues. The CDR3 nucleotides are TGTGCCAGCAGCCAAGGACTGAACCGAGGAGATACGCAGTATTTT. Its translation: CASSQGLNRGDTQYF.

V is TRBV11-2 and J is TRBJ2-7; the D gene is possibly TRBD2 (5 bases). The V end was cut by 6 bases, the J end by 9 bases, with 15 bases between. This CDR3 contains 12 residues. Germline values: CDR1 SGHAT, CDR2 FQNNGV. This CDR3 reads CASRSGQRAQYF. The CDR3 nucleotides are TGTGCCAGCAGATCTGGGCAGAGGGCGCAGTACTTC.

The DNA for the CDR3 is TGCGCCAGCAGCCTGGGTTCCAGGGATAATCAGCCCCAGCATTTT. It codes for CASSLGSRDNQPQHF. This rearrangement joins TRBV4-1 to TRBJ1-5; D is perhaps TRBD1 (5 bases). V lost 4 bases and J lost 4, with 14 bases in between. Germline V gene lookup returns CDR1 MGHRA and CDR2 YSYEKL. The CDR3 runs 15 residues.

The chain links TRBV4-3 to TRBJ1-4, with 7 bases that match TRBD1. The CDR3 is 16 residues long. Germline loops: CDR1 LGHNA, CDR2 YSLEER. The V gene end was trimmed by 4 bases and the J gene end by 0 bases; junction bases not matched to a gene: 5. CDR3 residues: CASSPRQGTTNEKLFF. CDR3 sequence (DNA): TGCGCCAGCAGCCCAAGACAGGGAACAACTAATGAAAAACTGTTTTTT.

This clone was recorded only once. The rearrangement joins TRBV7-6 to TRBJ1-4; no firm D call. The V gene's germline CDR1 is SGHVS and CDR2 FNYEAQ. V was pared by 2 bases and J by 0 bases, with 10 bases between. The CDR3 runs 16 residues. The CDR3 DNA sequence: TGTGCCAGCAGCTTATCGGGTTCATCAACTAATGAAAAACTGTTTTTT. Translating it yields CASSLSGSSTNEKLFF.

The chain recombines TRBV4-2 with TRBJ1-4; D unclear. Germline CDR1 and CDR2: LGHNA and YNFKEQ. Trimming shortened V by 1 base and J by 4 bases, and 16 bases separated the two germline ends. This CDR3 contains 17 residues. DNA for the CDR3: TGTGCCAGCAGCCAAGGATCCGGCCGGGTGGTTAATGAAAAACTGTTTTTT. It yields the protein CASSQGSGRVVNEKLFF.

The chain joins TRBV27 to TRBJ2-2, with a weak D call TRBD2 (6 bases). Germline CDR1 and CDR2: MNHEY and SMNVEV (reference sequence). Trimming took 0 bases from V and 7 from J, leaving 9 bases between them. The CDR3 is 14 amino acids. The CDR3 region is CASSLSMGGGELFF. DNA for the CDR3: TGTGCCAGCAGTTTATCGATGGGGGGCGGGGAGCTGTTTTTT.

The chain is built from TRBV19 and TRBJ2-7; no definite D call. There are 14 residues in the CDR3. Germline CDR1 is LNHDA and CDR2 is SQIVND (reference sequence). With 5 bases removed from V and 3 bases from J, the gap between germline ends came to 14 bases. This chain's CDR3 is CASSAATLIYEQYF. CDR3 DNA: TGTGCCAGTAGTGCGGCCACTCTCATCTACGAGCAGTACTTC.

This clone was detected once. This chain connects TRBV6-5 to TRBJ1-1, with no clear D. CDR3 length: 15 residues. V was pared by 0 bases and J by 4 bases, with 12 bases between. Per the germline V gene, CDR1 is MNHEY and CDR2 is SVGAGI. For the CDR3, the DNA is TGTGCCAGCAGTTACTCGGGTCCTGGAGGCACTGAAGCTTTCTTT. It yields the protein CASSYSGPGGTEAFF.

The CDR3 DNA sequence: TGTGCCAGCAGTGAATCCCCGGGACAGGGGGCGGGTGAAGCTTTCTTT. Amino acid sequence: CASSESPGQGAGEAFF. This sequence joins TRBV6-1 and TRBJ1-1; 12 bases are shared with TRBD1. The CDR3 consists of 16 residues. Germline CDR1 is MNHNS and CDR2 is SASEGT. With 2 bases clipped from V and 7 bases from J, the junction kept 8 bases outside the gene matches.